The clone carrying this TCR beta chain was detected ten times or more. The target antigen is unknown. The V and J ends lost 0 bases and 3 bases, in that order; junction bases with no gene match: 3. Germline V gene sequence: CDR1 DFQATT, CDR2 SNEGSKA (reference sequence). The CDR3 covers 14 residues. Per the study methods: Researchers built a distant-metastasis classifier for papillary thyroid cancer that drew on CDR3 differences across clinicopathological groups. TCRdb re-called clones from the PCR reads using MiXCR. The V and J calls and clone size come from TCRdb's table, not from the authors' own analysis. This sample has 91,000 or so clones, with about an eighth found just once. This specimen comes from a study of metastatic and nonmetastatic thyroid tumors. Turning to the study itself: Repertoires from blood and tumor or nodule tissue of malignant and benign thyroid patients were compared.

Thyroid surgery took place with no prior treatment in any patient. General study findings and limits: In blood and tumor, TCR beta diversity was reportedly significantly higher in malignant thyroid tumors than in benign nodules.

Specimen: blood. The chain has TRBV20-1 and TRBJ1-1; TRBD1 matches at 8 bases. This TCR was sampled from a female donor with papillary thyroid cancer or a benign thyroid nodule (not recorded which). Some clones in this sample may be carry-over from other donors' samples. The CDR3 here is CSARDHRGYTEAFF. DNA for the CDR3: TGCAGTGCTAGAGACCACAGGGGGTACACTGAAGCTTTCTTT.